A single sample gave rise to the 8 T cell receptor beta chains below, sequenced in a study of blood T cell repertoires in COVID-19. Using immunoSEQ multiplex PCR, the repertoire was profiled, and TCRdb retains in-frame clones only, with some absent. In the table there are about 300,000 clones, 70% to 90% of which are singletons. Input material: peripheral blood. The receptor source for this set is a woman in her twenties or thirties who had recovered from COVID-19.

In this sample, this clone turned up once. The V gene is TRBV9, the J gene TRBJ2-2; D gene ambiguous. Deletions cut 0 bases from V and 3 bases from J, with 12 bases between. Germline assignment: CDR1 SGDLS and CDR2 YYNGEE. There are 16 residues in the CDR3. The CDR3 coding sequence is TGTGCCAGCAGCGTAGCTGGGCAGAGCTACACCGGGGAGCTGTTTTTT. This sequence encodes CASSVAGQSYTGELFF.

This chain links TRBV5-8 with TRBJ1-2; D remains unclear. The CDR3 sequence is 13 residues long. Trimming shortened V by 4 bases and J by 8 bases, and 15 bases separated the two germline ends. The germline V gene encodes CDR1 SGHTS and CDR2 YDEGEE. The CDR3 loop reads CASSGPGRPGYTF. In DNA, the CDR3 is TGTGCCAGCAGCGGGCCAGGCCGGCCGGGCTACACCTTC. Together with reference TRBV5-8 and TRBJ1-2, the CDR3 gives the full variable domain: EAGVTQSPTHLIKTRGQQATLRCSPISGHTSVYWYQQALGLGLQFLLWYDEGEERNRGNFPPRFSGRQFPNYSSELNVNALELEDSALYLCASSGPGRPGYTFGSGTRLTVV.

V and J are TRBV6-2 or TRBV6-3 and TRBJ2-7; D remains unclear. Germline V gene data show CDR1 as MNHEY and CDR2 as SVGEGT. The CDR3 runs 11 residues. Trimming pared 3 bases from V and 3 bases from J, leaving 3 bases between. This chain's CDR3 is CASSYYYEQYF. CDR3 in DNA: TGTGCCAGCAGTTATTACTACGAGCAGTACTTC.

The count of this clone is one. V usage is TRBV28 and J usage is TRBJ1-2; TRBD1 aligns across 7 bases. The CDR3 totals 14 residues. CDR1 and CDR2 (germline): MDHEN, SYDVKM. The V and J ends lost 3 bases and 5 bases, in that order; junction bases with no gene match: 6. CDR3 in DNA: TGTGCCAGCAGTTTCCCGGACAGGCGATATGGCTACACCTTC. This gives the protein CASSFPDRRYGYTF.

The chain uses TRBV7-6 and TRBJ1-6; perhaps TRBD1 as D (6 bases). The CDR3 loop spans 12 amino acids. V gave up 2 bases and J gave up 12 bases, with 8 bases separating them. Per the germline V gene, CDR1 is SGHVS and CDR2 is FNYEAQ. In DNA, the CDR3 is TGTGCCAGCAGCTTAACAGGGTTACCCCTCCACTTT. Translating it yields CASSLTGLPLHF. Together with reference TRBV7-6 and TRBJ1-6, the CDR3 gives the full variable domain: GAGVSQSPRYKVTKRGQDVALRCDPISGHVSLYWYRQALGQGPEFLTYFNYEAQQDKSGLPNDRFSAERPEGSISTLTIQRTEQRDSAMYRCASSLTGLPLHFGNGTRLTVT.

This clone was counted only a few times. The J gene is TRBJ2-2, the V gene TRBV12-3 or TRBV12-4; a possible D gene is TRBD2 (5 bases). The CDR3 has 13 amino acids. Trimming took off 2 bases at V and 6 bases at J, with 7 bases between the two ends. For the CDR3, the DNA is TGTGCCAGCAGTTTAAAGGGAGCCGGGGAGCTGTTTTTT. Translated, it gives CASSLKGAGELFF.

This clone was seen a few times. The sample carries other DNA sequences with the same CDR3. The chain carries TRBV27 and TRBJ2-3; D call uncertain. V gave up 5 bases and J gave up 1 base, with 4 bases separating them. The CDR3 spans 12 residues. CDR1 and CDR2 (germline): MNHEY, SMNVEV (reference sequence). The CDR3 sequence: CASSPGTDTQYF. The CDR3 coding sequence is TGTGCCAGCAGTCCAGGCACAGATACGCAGTATTTT.

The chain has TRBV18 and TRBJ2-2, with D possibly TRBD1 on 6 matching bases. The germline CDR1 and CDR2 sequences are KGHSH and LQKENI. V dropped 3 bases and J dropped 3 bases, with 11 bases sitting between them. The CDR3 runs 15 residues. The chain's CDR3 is CASSPPHRDTGELFF. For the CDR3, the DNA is TGTGCCAGCTCACCCCCTCACAGGGACACCGGGGAGCTGTTTTTT.